The T cell receptor beta chain under discussion was sequenced for a study of technical replicates of blood from a handful of donors. Per the germline V gene, CDR1 is SGHRS and CDR2 is YFSETQ. The CDR3 extends over 13 amino acids. Trimming removed 4 bases at V and 4 bases at J, with 10 bases between. Assay: immunoSEQ multiplex PCR; the TCRdb copy retains only in-frame clones and omits some. The sample contains some 10,000 clones, 90% to 95% of which appear only once. The chain employs TRBV5-1 and TRBJ2-3, with D possibly TRBD1 on 5 matching bases. The material sequenced was PBMCs. The TCR originated in a human donor in good health. DNA for the CDR3: TGCGCCAGCAGCGCGCAGGGTGCAGATACGCAGTATTTT. Translating gives CASSAQGADTQYF. The full variable domain, with the rest looked up from reference TRBV5-1 and TRBJ2-3, is KAGVTQTPRYLIKTRGQQVTLSCSPISGHRSVSWYQQTPGQGLQFLFEYFSETQRNKGNFPGRFSGRQFSNSRSEMNVSTLELGDSALYLCASSAQGADTQYFGPGTRLTVL.